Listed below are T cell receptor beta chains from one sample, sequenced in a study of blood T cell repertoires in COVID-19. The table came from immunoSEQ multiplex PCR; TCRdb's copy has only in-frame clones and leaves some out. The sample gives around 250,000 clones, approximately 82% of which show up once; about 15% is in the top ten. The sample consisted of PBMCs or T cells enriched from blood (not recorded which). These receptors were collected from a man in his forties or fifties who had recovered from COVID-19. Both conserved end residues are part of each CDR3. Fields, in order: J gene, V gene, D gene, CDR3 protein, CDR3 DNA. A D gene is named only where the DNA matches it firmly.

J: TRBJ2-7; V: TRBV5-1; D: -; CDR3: CASSSGGMGEQYF; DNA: TGCGCCAGCAGCTCAGGGGGGATGGGCGAGCAGTACTTC
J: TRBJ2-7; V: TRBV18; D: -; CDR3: CASSVAASSYEQYF; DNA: TGTGCCAGCTCAGTGGCGGCTTCTTCCTACGAGCAGTACTTC
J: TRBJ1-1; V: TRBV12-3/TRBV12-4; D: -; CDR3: CASSLAGVAEAFF; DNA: TGTGCCAGCAGTTTAGCAGGGGTGGCTGAAGCTTTCTTT
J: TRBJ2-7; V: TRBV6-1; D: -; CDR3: CASSDPRRFYEQYF; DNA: TGTGCCAGCAGTGACCCGAGGAGATTCTACGAGCAGTACTTC
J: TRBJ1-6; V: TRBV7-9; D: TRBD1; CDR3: CASQRDRINSPLHF; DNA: TGTGCCAGCCAGAGGGACAGAATTAATTCACCCCTCCACTTT
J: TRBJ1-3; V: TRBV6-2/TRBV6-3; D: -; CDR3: CASSLPPADLSGNTIYF; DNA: TGTGCCAGCAGTTTACCCCCGGCAGACTTATCGGGAAACACCATATATTTT
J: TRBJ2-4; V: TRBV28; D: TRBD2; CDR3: CASVASGGGTDIQYF; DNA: TGTGCCAGCGTCGCCAGCGGGGGAGGCACGGACATTCAGTACTTC
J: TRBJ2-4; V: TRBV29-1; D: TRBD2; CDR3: CSVDGGMQNIQYF; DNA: TGCAGCGTTGACGGGGGGATGCAAAACATTCAGTACTTC
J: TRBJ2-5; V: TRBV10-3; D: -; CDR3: CAISDTAGQETQYF; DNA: TGTGCCATCAGTGATACGGCGGGCCAAGAGACCCAGTACTTC
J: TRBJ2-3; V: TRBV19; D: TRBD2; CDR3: CASFSGGYTDTQYF; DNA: TGTGCCAGTTTCAGCGGGGGGTACACAGATACGCAGTATTTT
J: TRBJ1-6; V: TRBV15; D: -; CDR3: CATSRDEATGGSPLHF; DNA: TGTGCCACCAGCAGAGATGAGGCGACCGGGGGTTCACCCCTCCACTTT
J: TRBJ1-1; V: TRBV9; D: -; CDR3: CASSVAADSYTEAFF; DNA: TGTGCCAGCAGCGTAGCAGCGGACAGTTACACTGAAGCTTTCTTT
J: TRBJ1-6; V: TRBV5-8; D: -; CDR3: CASSSRSGGRSPLHF; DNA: TGTGCCAGCAGCTCCAGAAGCGGGGGTAGGTCACCCCTCCACTTT